One sample yielded the 15 T cell receptor beta chains listed below, sequenced in a study of blood T cell repertoires in COVID-19 (dated by TCRdb to the early 2020s). Libraries were made using the immunoSEQ multiplex PCR assay. In TCRdb, the immuneACCESS table is reduced to in-frame sequences with V and J assigned. These tables do not hold every clone; where another copy was compared, an unresolved V gene accounts for under half, and the others remain unexplained. The sample has approximately 76,000 clones on record, roughly nine tenths of them singletons. The top ten hold roughly 2% of the sample. Source material: peripheral blood. These receptors all stem from a woman aged 55 to 70 with acute or convalescent COVID-19.

This chain links TRBV7-9 with TRBJ2-5, with TRBD2 matching 7 bases. CDR1 and CDR2 from the germline V gene are SEHNR and FQNEAQ (reference sequence). The CDR3 covers 17 residues. The ends lost 5 bases at V and 2 bases at J; junction bases unmatched: 14. This CDR3 reads CASSPLGAGGSQETQYF. DNA of the CDR3: TGTGCCAGCAGCCCGTTGGGCGCGGGCGGGAGTCAAGAGACCCAGTACTTC.

The chain has TRBV7-2 and TRBJ1-2, with 7 bases aligning to TRBD1. The CDR3 is 13 amino acids. Germline CDR1 is SGHTA and CDR2 is FQGNSA. The V segment lost 5 bases and the J segment 4 bases; nucleotides outside the gene matches: 4. The CDR3 sequence is CASSQDRAYGYTF. As DNA, the CDR3 is TGTGCCAGCAGCCAAGACAGGGCCTATGGCTACACCTTC.

The V and J genes are TRBV5-6 and TRBJ1-2; maybe TRBD1 (6 bases). There are 11 residues in the CDR3. V dropped 5 bases and J dropped 8 bases, with 10 bases sitting between them. CDR1 and CDR2 from the germline V gene are SGHDT and YYEEEE. The DNA of the CDR3 is TGTGCCAGCAGATACCAGGGGGGCTACACCTTC. Translated, it gives CASRYQGGYTF.

This clone was observed once. For the CDR3, the DNA is TGTGCCAGCAGCCAAGGGGGACTAGGAGCCTACGAGCAGTACTTC. This codes for CASSQGGLGAYEQYF. The V gene is TRBV3-1 (or the pseudogene TRBV3-2), the J gene TRBJ2-7; 8 bases align to TRBD2. The CDR3 length is 15 residues. Per the germline V gene, CDR1 is LGHDT and CDR2 is YNNKEL (reference sequence). The V and J ends lost 1 base and 2 bases, in that order; junction bases with no gene match: 4.

This clone appeared a single time. V is TRBV27 and J is TRBJ1-6; the D is unclear. The germline gives CDR1 MNHEY, CDR2 SMNVEV (reference sequence). The CDR3 has 14 amino acids. V shed 3 bases and J shed 4 bases, with 7 bases lying between them. Here the CDR3 reads CASSFNRYNSPLHF. In DNA, the CDR3 is TGTGCCAGCAGTTTCAACAGATATAATTCACCCCTCCACTTT.

J is TRBJ2-1 and V is TRBV13; TRBD1 aligns across 9 bases. The CDR3 has 16 residues. Germline V gene sequence: CDR1 PRHDT, CDR2 FYEKMQ (reference sequence). V lost 5 bases to trimming and J lost 7 bases; unmatched junction nucleotides: 12. The DNA for the CDR3 is TGTGCCAGCAGCCAAAGGGACAGGGCTACGAGAAATGAGCAGTTCTTC. This gives the protein CASSQRDRATRNEQFF.

J is TRBJ2-7 and V is TRBV27, with 8 bases fitting TRBD2. Trimming took 6 bases from V and 7 from J; bases not matched to a gene: 11. The CDR3 runs 14 residues. Germline assignment: CDR1 MNHEY and CDR2 SMNVEV (reference sequence). In DNA, the CDR3 is TGTGCCAGCAGGCCCCCGGGACTAGATGGGGAGCAGTACTTC. The encoded protein is CASRPPGLDGEQYF.

V usage is TRBV7-2 and J usage is TRBJ1-2; unclear D gene. Trimming cost V 5 bases and J 2 bases, with 15 bases left between them. The CDR3 is made up of 15 amino acids. Germline V lookup: CDR1 SGHTA, CDR2 FQGNSA. This CDR3 is CASSLGRAPNYGYTF. The DNA for the CDR3 is TGTGCCAGCAGCCTGGGGAGAGCCCCAAACTATGGCTACACCTTC.

The genes are TRBV29-1 and TRBJ1-1; 8 nucleotides agree with TRBD1. This CDR3 contains 13 residues. Germline values: CDR1 SQVTM, CDR2 ANQGSEA. The V segment lost 6 bases and the J segment 4 bases; nucleotides outside the gene matches: 7. The CDR3: CSVTGQGGTEAFF. The CDR3 DNA reads TGCAGCGTAACCGGACAGGGCGGCACTGAAGCTTTCTTT.

The table lists this clone with a few counts. The chain employs TRBV12-5 and TRBJ1-4; D perhaps matches TRBD1 (6 bases). V lost 5 bases and J 7 bases, leaving 14 bases between the germline ends. The CDR3 totals 14 residues. The germline V gene encodes CDR1 LGHNT and CDR2 FRNRAP. The CDR3: CASGPEGGGEKLFF. The CDR3 bases are TGTGCTAGTGGTCCCGAGGGGGGGGGTGAAAAACTGTTTTTT.

In its sample, this clone was seen a few times. This chain links TRBV7-2 with TRBJ2-2; D uncertain. From germline, CDR1 is SGHTA and CDR2 FQGNSA. V was cut by 1 base and J by 4 bases, with 7 bases left in between. This CDR3 has 14 amino acids. CDR3 sequence: CASSLGAGTGELFF. CDR3 bases: TGTGCCAGCAGCTTAGGAGCCGGCACCGGGGAGCTGTTTTTT.

CDR3 nucleotide sequence: TGCAGCGTTAAACCACTAGTCGAAGGAGGGGAGACCCAGTACTTC. Residues: CSVKPLVEGGETQYF. The gene calls are TRBV29-1 and TRBJ2-5; D is possibly TRBD2 (6 bases). In germline, CDR1 is SQVTM, CDR2 ANQGSEA. The CDR3 runs to 15 residues. Trimming pared 5 bases from V and 5 bases from J, leaving 21 bases between.

The chain combines TRBV6-5 with TRBJ2-7; D perhaps matches TRBD1 (6 bases). The CDR3 length is 11 residues. V shed 10 bases and J shed 4 bases, with 11 bases lying between them. Germline V gene data show CDR1 as MNHEY and CDR2 as SVGAGI. The CDR3 here is CATKTGYEQYF. The CDR3, as DNA: TGTGCCACCAAGACAGGTTACGAGCAGTACTTC.

The sample holds a few counts of this clone. This chain uses TRBV4-3 with TRBJ2-4, with TRBD1 matching 8 bases. This CDR3 has 16 residues. J was trimmed by 6 bases and V by 0 bases; bases with no gene match: 7. Looked up from germline, CDR1 is LGHNA and CDR2 is YSLEER. The CDR3 DNA follows: TGCGCCAGCAGCCAAGAGAGGGCTGGACAGGGAAACATTCAGTACTTC. Protein: CASSQERAGQGNIQYF.

The chain joins TRBV28 to TRBJ1-5; 7 nucleotides match TRBD1. Trimming took 4 bases from V and 3 from J; bases not matched to a gene: 6. This CDR3 is built from 15 residues. Germline CDR1 reads MDHEN; CDR2 reads SYDVKM. CDR3 protein: CASSSPGTVNQPQHF. In DNA form, the CDR3 reads TGTGCCAGCAGTTCCCCCGGGACAGTCAATCAGCCCCAGCATTTT. The entire variable domain, with the rest obtained from reference TRBV28 and TRBJ1-5, is as follows: DVKVTQSSRYLVKRTGEKVFLECVQDMDHENMFWYRQDPGLGLRLIYFSYDVKMKEKGDIPEGYSVSREKKERFSLILESASTNQTSMYLCASSSPGTVNQPQHFGDGTRLSIL.